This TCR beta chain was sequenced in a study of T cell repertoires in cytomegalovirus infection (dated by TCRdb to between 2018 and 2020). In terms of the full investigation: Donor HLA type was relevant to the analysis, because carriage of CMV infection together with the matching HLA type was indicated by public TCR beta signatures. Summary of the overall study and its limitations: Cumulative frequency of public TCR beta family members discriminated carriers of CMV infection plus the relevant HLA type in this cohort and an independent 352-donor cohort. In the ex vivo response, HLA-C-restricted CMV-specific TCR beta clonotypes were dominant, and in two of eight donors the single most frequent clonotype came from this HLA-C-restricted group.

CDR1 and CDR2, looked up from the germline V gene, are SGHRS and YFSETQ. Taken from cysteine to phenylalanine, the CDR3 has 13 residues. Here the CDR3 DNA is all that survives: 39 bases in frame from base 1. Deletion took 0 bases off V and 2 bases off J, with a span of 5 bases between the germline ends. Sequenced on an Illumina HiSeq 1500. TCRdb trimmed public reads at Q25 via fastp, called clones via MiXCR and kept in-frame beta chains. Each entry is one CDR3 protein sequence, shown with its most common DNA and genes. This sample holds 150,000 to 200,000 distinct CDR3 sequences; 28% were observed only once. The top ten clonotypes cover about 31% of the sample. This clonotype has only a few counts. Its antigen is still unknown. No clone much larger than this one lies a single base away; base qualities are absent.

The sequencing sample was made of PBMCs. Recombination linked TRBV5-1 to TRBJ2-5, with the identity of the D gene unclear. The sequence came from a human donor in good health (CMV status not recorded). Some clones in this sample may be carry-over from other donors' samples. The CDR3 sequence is CASSLEGQETQYF. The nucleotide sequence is TGCGCCAGCAGCTTGGAAGGACAAGAGACCCAGTACTTC.